Below, one T cell receptor (beta chain) is given with its context. No antigen is known for it. It has no much larger one-base neighbor in the sample; base qualities were not kept. Following the manufacturer's instructions, the researchers used the immunoSEQ immune profiling system to amplify TCR beta CDR3 regions via multiplex PCR. An Illumina NextSeq system was used to carry out the sequencing. Per the source publication's procedure: Sequence data were processed on the immunoSEQ Analyzer platform, and clonality was calculated as the square root of Simpson's index of productive rearrangements. Similarity in V and J usage was quantified by Jensen-Shannon distance, and CDR3 generation probabilities were calculated with OLGA. Shared CDR3 sequences were searched in the immuneACCESS database (August 2020) and in VDJdb (December 2020). Drawn from immuneACCESS, this table holds only the in-frame rearrangements with V and J called that TCRdb kept. Clones are partly lost; checked studies trace under half to an unresolved V gene and leave the rest unexplained. That table gives V, J and clone size, and the DNA gave D and trimming. A total of roughly 23,000 clones appear in this sample, 80% to 90% of them only once. The biggest ten clones account for less than 1.5% of the sample.

The twin pairs came from the European Cystic Fibrosis Twin and Sibling Study Cohort, a cohort that recruited patients from roughly 160 CF clinics across 14 European countries. Zygosity and CFTR genotype were verified in-house, and zygosity was tested by multiplex PCR of nine short tandem repeat loci. Each twin gave a peripheral blood sample, and clinical parameters were documented on that same day of blood sampling. Genomic DNA was isolated from peripheral blood cells with phenol/chloroform and kept in TE buffer at 4 degrees C. These data belong to a study of monozygotic twins with cystic fibrosis listed by TCRdb under 2021. Background for the entire study: Barcoded libraries were prepared from about 3 micrograms of fragmented DNA with roughly 16 PCR cycles. The study compared TCR beta repertoires within and between 16 monozygotic twin pairs with cystic fibrosis to assess genetic influence on V and J gene usage. Made up mostly of children and adolescents, the cohort included ten female and six male twin pairs ranging in age from about 2.0 to 36.4 years, with a median of roughly 9 years. On the day blood was drawn, the twins' weight-for-height and FEVPerc (FEV1 disease centile) were ranked against those of the 1,100 or so cohort participants. Data for three of the twin pairs had previously been reported in another context. Paper-wide results and their limitations: Simpson clonality was generally low (median approximately 0.009), suggesting a naive-dominated repertoire, with higher clonality in the most severely affected patients. Significantly higher nucleotide-identical clonotype sharing was observed within monozygotic CF twin pairs than between unrelated CF individuals (P = 0.000026, Mann-Whitney). The cohort was small, and no association was found between shared CDR3 numbers and age, concordance or disease severity. V gene usage was most similar to the co-twin in 13 of 16 pairs, and J usage was most similar to the co-twin in 8 of 16 pairs, which suggests genetic constraints.

Sequencing input: blood. This TCR came from a woman in her thirties with cystic fibrosis.

CDR3 reads: CASSDRDNTEAFF. The sequenced DNA: TGTGCCAGCAGTGACCGGGACAACACTGAAGCTTTCTTT. The chain employs TRBV6-4 and TRBJ1-1; the D gene is perhaps TRBD1, from 5 matching bases. V lost 2 bases and J lost 2 bases; the stretch between them is 6 bases long. CDR1 and CDR2 are read off the germline V gene as MRHNA and SNTAGT. Its CDR3 holds 13 amino acids, cysteine through phenylalanine. Only the CDR3 DNA stays, 39 bases, in frame from base 1.